This T cell receptor (beta chain) is drawn from a study of T cells in Graves' hyperthyroidism and ophthalmopathy. Researchers took RNA transcripts and amplified the TCR beta CDR3 regions from them. The HTBI primer set was used in a first-round RT-PCR of the TCR CDR3. TCRdb ran MiXCR on the multiplex PCR reads and lists one entry per CDR3 protein. The sample lists approximately 200,000 distinct CDR3 sequences, around 19% occurring once. Study-wide results and limits: Researchers report that a 13 V-J model separated ophthalmopathy from stable hyperthyroidism.

The sample holds many counts of this clonotype. Antigen unknown. Fresh 10 ml peripheral blood yielded PBMCs. The CDR3 consists of 17 residues. Germline V CDR1 and CDR2: SGHNT, YENEEA. V was clipped by 3 bases and J by 0 bases, with 12 bases between them. The receptor's source is a middle-aged man with Graves' hyperthyroidism. Sequenced input: blood. V is TRBV11-3 and J is TRBJ2-6, with D maybe TRBD1 (6 bases). In DNA form, the CDR3 reads TGTGCCAGCAGCTTGGGGGCACCCTACTCTGGGGCCAACGTCCTGACTTTC. It is translated as CASSLGAPYSGANVLTF.